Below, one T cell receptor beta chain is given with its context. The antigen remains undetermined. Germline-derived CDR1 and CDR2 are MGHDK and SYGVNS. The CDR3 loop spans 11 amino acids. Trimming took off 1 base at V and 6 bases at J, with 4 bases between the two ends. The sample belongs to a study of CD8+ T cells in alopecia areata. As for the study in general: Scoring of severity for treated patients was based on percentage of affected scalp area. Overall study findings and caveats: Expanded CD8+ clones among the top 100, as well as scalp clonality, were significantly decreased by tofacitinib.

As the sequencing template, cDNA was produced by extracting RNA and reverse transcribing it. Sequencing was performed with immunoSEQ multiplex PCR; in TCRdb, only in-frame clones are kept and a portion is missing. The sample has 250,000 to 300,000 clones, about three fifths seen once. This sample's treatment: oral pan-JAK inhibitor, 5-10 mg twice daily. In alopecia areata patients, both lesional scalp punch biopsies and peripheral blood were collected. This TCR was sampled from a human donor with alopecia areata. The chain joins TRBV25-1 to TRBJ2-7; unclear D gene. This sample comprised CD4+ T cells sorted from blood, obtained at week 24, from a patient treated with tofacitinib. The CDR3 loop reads CASSELVEQYF. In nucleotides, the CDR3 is TGTGCCAGCAGTGAATTGGTCGAGCAGTACTTC.